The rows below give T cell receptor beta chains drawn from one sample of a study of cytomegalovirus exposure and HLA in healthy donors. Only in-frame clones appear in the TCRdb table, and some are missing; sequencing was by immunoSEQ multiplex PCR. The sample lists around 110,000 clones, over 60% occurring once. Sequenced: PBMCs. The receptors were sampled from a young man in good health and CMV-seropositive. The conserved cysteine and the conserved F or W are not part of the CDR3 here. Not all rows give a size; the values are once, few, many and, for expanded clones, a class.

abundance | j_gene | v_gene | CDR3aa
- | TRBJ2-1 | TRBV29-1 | SVELRGTGYNEQF
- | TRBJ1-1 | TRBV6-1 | ASTMTVRNPEAF
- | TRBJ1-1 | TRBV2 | ASSGQHMNTEAF
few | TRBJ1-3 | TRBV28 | ASSPTGAGNTIY
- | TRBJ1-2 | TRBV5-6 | ASSSAGAFGYT
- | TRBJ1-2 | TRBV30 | AWSVRTGDGYT
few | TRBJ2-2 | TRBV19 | ASRWASGGSGELF
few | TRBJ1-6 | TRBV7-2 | ASSSARGFYNSPLH
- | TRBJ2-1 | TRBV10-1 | ASSDLGLYNEQF
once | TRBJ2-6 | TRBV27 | ASSLGQSGANVLT
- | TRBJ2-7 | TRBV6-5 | ASTRHRGREQY
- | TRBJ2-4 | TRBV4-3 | ASSQGRTGAGIQY
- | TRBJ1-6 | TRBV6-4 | ASRGEPGSPLH
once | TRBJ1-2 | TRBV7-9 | ASSVTGVYGYT
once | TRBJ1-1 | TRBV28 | ASLTGTGVTNTEAF
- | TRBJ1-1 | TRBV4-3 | ASSQEDRRTKAF
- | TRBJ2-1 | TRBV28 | ASSRLAGYYNEQF
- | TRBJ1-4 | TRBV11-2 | ASSFGSGEKLF
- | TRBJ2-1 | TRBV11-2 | ASSSSSGGASYNEQF
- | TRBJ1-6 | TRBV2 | ASSGGTGSSYNSPLH
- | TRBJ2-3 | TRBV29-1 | SAPGEGWNTQY
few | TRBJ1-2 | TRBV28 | ASSFSGTGGMNGYT